Below, one T cell receptor (beta chain) is given with its context. No antigen is known for it. The sample holds no much larger clone one base away, and base qualities are not on file. Other DNA sequences within the sample encode an identical CDR3. Using the deep immunoSEQ assay, TCR CDR3 regions were amplified from genomic DNA by multiplex PCR. Genomic DNA extracted from each cell subset was distributed evenly over all wells of several immunoSEQ 96-well plates, and each plate served as one replicate. For sorted subsets, 200 to 250 ng of genomic DNA, equivalent to some 30,000 T cell genomes, went into each replicate PCR. Purified libraries were quantified with a Qubit 3.0 fluorometer, sized on a Bioanalyzer 2100, and re-quantified with the KAPA Library Quantification kit. A separate single-read 150-cycle Illumina NextSeq 550 flow cell was used to sequence each immunoSEQ 96-well plate. The original pipeline was this. Because the immunoSEQ output included only junctional sequences and no quality scores, the filtering could not be the same as the filtering used for full-length reads. Sequences were annotated with PyIR, a Python wrapper for IgBLAST v1.9, and V/J genes and CDR3 were assigned using IMGT germline references. Reads with weak V/J assignments (E-value above 1e-6), missing CDR3, stop codons, out-of-frame junctions, or ambiguous translated residues were removed. A V3J clonotype was defined by an identical inferred V gene, J gene, and CDR3 amino acid sequence. Percentage overlap between repertoires was calculated by dividing the number of shared unique clonotypes by the size of the smaller repertoire. RTK rarefaction, the Chao1 estimator, and Recon v2.1 estimates of unobserved clonotypes were used to assess repertoire richness. For all TCRbeta clonotypes obtained by the gDNA method from four donors, generation probabilities were computed with OLGA. TCRdb carries this immuneACCESS record with in-frame sequences only. Its versions omit some clonotypes, under half of them owing to an unresolved V gene in the studies checked, with the rest unexplained. Clonal size and the V and J genes are those of that table, whereas D and trimming came from the DNA. The sample table lists approximately 1.9 million clones, around 93% of them with a count of one. The ten largest clones add up to around 1.8% of the sample.

CD8 naive samples were CD45RO-negative cells positively selected for CCR7, giving a CD45RA+CCR7+ population that excluded TemRA cells. Donors were healthy HIV-negative adults with no recently reported acute infections or vaccinations. Only Caucasian adults living in Nashville, Tennessee, USA were represented among the donors. Blood was obtained by leukapheresis, after which PBMCs were separated by Ficoll-Histopaque density gradient centrifugation and cryopreserved in liquid nitrogen vapor phase. Purity and quantity of every magnetically sorted T cell population were checked by analytical flow cytometry. From each sorted fraction, genomic DNA was isolated and quantified by UV absorbance on a Nanodrop 2000c. This specimen belongs to a study of shared clonotypes between healthy human individuals (dated by TCRdb to about 2020). Notes on the research overall: The cohort comprised two women and a few men aged 18 to 49 years. The study deeply sequenced blood TCR repertoires of five healthy adults to estimate repertoire size and the extent of clonotype sharing between individuals. Per donor, leukapheresis produced somewhere between about 0.85 and 9.5 billion PBMCs. Different laboratories and diverse techniques were used to prepare libraries and sequence TCR repertoires, to increase sequencing depth and limit assay-specific biases. For each donor, CD4 naive and CD4 memory were each given three plates, CD8 naive was given two plates, and CD8 memory was given one plate.

The paper as a whole reports these results and caveats: Larger estimated clonotype richness was generally found for naive subsets than for memory subsets. Pairwise subsampling indicated that sequencing depth was expected to affect the degree of clonotype sharing among donors. Clonotypes shared by all four sorted-subset donors showed higher generation probabilities than non-shared clonotypes. Sampling was restricted to blood, and TCR repertoires in tissue are likely to differ from TCR repertoires in blood. Even with the large sequencing depth, rarefaction of the sorted-subset datasets indicated that sequencing was incomplete. Because the study included only a small number of donors, the genetic and exposure-history diversity represented was limited. Sharing across four donors was observed for approximately 5% of naive CD4, about 4% of naive CD8, roughly 2.4% of memory CD4, and roughly 0.4% of memory CD8 clonotypes.

V loses 0 bases, J loses 4 bases, and the germline ends lie 4 bases apart. The germline V gene encodes CDR1 SGHRS and CDR2 YFSETQ. Reading from cysteine to phenylalanine, the CDR3 counts 12 amino acids. The kept DNA is CDR3 alone, 36 bases in frame from the first base. Recombination joined TRBV5-1 with TRBJ1-1, with the D gene too uncertain to name. The clonotype originates from a man between 18 and 35 years old in good health. Some clones in this sample may be carry-over from other donors' samples. Sequencing was performed on naive CD8+ T cells from PBMCs. The cell subset or site label, read with the paper, signifies: CD45RA+CCR7+. Here the CDR3 is given as CASSLGTTEAFF. The DNA reads TGCGCCAGCAGCTTGGGCACCACTGAAGCTTTCTTT.